These 7 T cell receptor beta chains were all obtained from the same sample, sequenced in a study of CD8+ T cells in alopecia areata. As for treatment: oral pan-JAK inhibitor, 5-10 mg twice daily. RNA was isolated and reverse transcribed to cDNA, the sequencing template. TCRdb's copy holds only in-frame clones and misses some; the assay was immunoSEQ multiplex PCR. The sample yields 200,000 to 250,000 clones, approximately 38% seen once. Sequenced here: CD4+ T cells sorted from blood, sampled between weeks 30 and 35, from a patient treated with tofacitinib. Receptors originate from a human donor with alopecia areata.

This clone was detected only a few times. The rearrangement joins TRBV9 to TRBJ1-3, with D unclear. Looked up from germline, CDR1 is SGDLS and CDR2 is YYNGEE. CDR3 length: 16 residues. Trimming left V 3 bases short and J 0 bases short, with 13 bases between. The CDR3 DNA reads as TGTGCCAGCAGCGCCCTTTCGACGATCTCTGGAAACACCATATATTTT. Protein: CASSALSTISGNTIYF.

This clone showed up just a few times. The chain couples TRBV28 to TRBJ2-6, with D tentatively TRBD1 (5 bases). V shed 6 bases and J shed 4 bases, with 13 bases lying between them. CDR3 size: 15 residues. The germline V gene has CDR1 MDHEN and CDR2 SYDVKM. The CDR3 DNA reads as TGTGCCAGCAGGGCAGGGCTTTCAGGGGCCAACGTCCTGACTTTC. This translates into CASRAGLSGANVLTF.

The CDR3 here is CASSGAGSSYNSPLHF. CDR3 DNA: TGCGCCAGCAGCGGGGCAGGGAGCTCCTATAATTCACCCCTCCACTTT. The chain couples TRBV5-1 to TRBJ1-6; weak D call: TRBD1 (5 bases). V was trimmed by 4 bases and J by 0 bases, leaving 11 bases between them. This CDR3 has 16 residues. Germline V gives CDR1 SGHRS, CDR2 YFSETQ.

V and J are TRBV30 and TRBJ2-7; TRBD1 agrees at 12 bases. Trimming at V came to 6 bases and at J to 7 bases, leaving 10 bases not matched to a gene. Germline CDR1 is GTSNPN and CDR2 is SVGIG (reference sequence). The CDR3 covers 14 residues. The chain's CDR3 is CACTFGTGGGEQYF. The CDR3 nucleotides are TGTGCCTGCACTTTCGGGACAGGGGGCGGAGAGCAGTACTTC.

V usage is TRBV5-6 and J usage is TRBJ2-2; 9 nucleotides align to TRBD2. The CDR3 extends over 17 amino acids. Per germline, CDR1 SGHDT and CDR2 YYEEEE. The V and J ends lost 0 bases and 4 bases, in that order; junction bases with no gene match: 7. CDR3 protein: CASSLGGGRAATGELFF. The CDR3 bases are TGTGCCAGCAGCTTGGGCGGCGGGAGGGCCGCCACCGGGGAGCTGTTTTTT.

This chain joins TRBV6-6 and TRBJ1-1; D is possibly TRBD1 (6 bases). The V end was cut by 6 bases, the J end by 11 bases, with 13 bases between. The CDR3 is 11 amino acids. Germline values: CDR1 MNHNY, CDR2 SVGAGI (reference sequence). Here the CDR3 reads CASSGQRAAFF. CDR3 sequence (DNA): TGTGCCAGCAGCGGACAGCGGGCCGCTTTCTTT.

This clone was seen a handful of times. The chain carries TRBV10-3 and TRBJ2-7; TRBD2 aligns across 11 bases. Per germline, CDR1 ENHRY and CDR2 SYGVKD. The CDR3 length is 14 residues. V lost 6 bases and J lost 2; bases outside the gene matches: 3. The CDR3 sequence is CAIRGTSGTYEQYF. In DNA, the CDR3 is TGTGCCATCAGAGGGACTAGCGGTACCTACGAGCAGTACTTC.